Ten or more counts support the clone carrying this T cell receptor beta chain. Antigen unknown. There are 16 residues in the CDR3. The J segment lost 2 bases and the V segment lost 5 bases, leaving 8 bases of the junction unmatched. CDR1 is SGHAT and CDR2 is FQNNGV in the germline V gene. These data come from a study of response to subunit inactivated influenza vaccine. Findings of the study overall: Each seasonal influenza vaccination recruits few new T cells, the authors suggested.

TCRdb redid the calling of the RT-PCR reads with MiXCR, one entry per CDR3 protein. The sample holds some 550,000 distinct CDR3 sequences, approximately 22% seen once. Another study also made use of these data, one on T cells expressing NK-cell markers. That source reports: Beta-chain TCR cDNA was generated via 5'RACE template switching with UMIs. The authors derived TCR beta repertoires from sorted CD3+CD56+NKG2C+, CD3+CD56+NKG2C- and CD3+CD56-NKG2C+ T cells. Dominant NKG2C+ clonotypes in 5 or 6 donors made up about 1.0-7.5% of CD8+ T cells.

The clonotype comes from a man between 50 and 59 years old who received an inactivated influenza vaccine. The rearrangement links TRBV11-2 to TRBJ2-1; 8 bases match TRBD1. The sample consisted of CD4+ T cells sorted from PBMCs, taken 11 to 12 days after vaccination. Written as DNA, the CDR3 is TGTGCCAGCAGCCCCCGGACAGGGTCAACCTACAATGAGCAGTTCTTC. This encodes CASSPRTGSTYNEQFF.